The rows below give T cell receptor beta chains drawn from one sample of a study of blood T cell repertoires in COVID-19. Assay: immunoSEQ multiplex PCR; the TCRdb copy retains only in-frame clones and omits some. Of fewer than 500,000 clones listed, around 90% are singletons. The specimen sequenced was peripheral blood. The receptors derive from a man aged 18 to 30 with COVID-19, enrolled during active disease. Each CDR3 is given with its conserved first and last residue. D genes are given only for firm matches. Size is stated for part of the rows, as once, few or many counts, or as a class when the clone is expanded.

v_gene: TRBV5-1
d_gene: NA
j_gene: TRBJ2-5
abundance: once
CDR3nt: TGCGCCAGCAGCTTGGACAGAGAAGAGACCCAGTACTTC
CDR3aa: CASSLDREETQYF

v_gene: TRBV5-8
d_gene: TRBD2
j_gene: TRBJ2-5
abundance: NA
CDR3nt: TGTGCCAGCAGCTTTCTCGCGGGGGGGCGAGAGACCCAGTACTTC
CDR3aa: CASSFLAGGRETQYF

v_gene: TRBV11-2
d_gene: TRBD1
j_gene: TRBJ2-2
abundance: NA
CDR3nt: TGTGCCAGCAGCCACTACAGGGGGCGCAACACCGGGGAGCTGTTTTTT
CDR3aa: CASSHYRGRNTGELFF

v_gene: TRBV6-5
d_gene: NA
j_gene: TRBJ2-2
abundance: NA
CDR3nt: TGTGCCAGCAGTTTAGTGGGGGCCCGGGAGCTGTTTTTT
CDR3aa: CASSLVGARELFF

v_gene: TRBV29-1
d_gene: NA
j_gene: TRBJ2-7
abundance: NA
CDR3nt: TGCAGCGGTGGGACTTTCGGCGAGCAGTACTTC
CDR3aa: CSGGTFGEQYF

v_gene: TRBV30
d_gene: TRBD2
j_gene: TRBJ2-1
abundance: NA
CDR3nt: TGTGCCTGGGGTAGCGGGAGGTGGAATGAGCAGTTCTTC
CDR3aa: CAWGSGRWNEQFF

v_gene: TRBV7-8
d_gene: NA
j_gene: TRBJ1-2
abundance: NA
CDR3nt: TGTGCCAGCAGCTTAGCGAGGGTGACGGGGAACGGCTACACCTTC
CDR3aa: CASSLARVTGNGYTF

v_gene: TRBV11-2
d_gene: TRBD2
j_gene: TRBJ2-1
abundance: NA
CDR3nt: TGTGCCAGCAGCCCGGGGACTAGCGGGATGAATGAGCAGTTCTTC
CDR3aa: CASSPGTSGMNEQFF

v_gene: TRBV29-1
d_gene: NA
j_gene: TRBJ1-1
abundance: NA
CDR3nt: TGCAGCGTTCTATATAGGGGAGGAGAAGCTTTCTTT
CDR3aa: CSVLYRGGEAFF

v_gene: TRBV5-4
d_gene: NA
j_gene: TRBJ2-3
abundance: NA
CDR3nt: TGTGCCAGCAGCTCCGGACTGGTAAACACAGATACGCAGTATTTT
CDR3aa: CASSSGLVNTDTQYF

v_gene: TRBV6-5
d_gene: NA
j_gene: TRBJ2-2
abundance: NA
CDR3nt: TGTGCCAGCAGCAGAACAGGGTTAACCGGGGAGCTGTTTTTT
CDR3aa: CASSRTGLTGELFF

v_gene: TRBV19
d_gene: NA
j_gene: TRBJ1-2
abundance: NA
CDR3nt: TGTGCCACCGCATCCTGGTCAGGGGAATATGGCTACACCTTC
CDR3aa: CATASWSGEYGYTF

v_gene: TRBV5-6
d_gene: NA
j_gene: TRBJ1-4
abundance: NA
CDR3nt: TGTGCCAGCAGCTCCGCGACAGACCGAGTTGCAACTAATGAAAAACTGTTTTTT
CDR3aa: CASSSATDRVATNEKLFF

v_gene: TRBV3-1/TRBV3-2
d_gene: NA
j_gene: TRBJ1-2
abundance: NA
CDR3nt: TGTGCCAGCAGCCAAGCGACAGGAAACTATGGCTACACCTTC
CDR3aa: CASSQATGNYGYTF

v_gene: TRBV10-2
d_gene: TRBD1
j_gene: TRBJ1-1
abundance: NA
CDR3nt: TGCGCCAGCAGTGATACAGGGGGCCTAGTTTATGAAGCTTTCTTT
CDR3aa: CASSDTGGLVYEAFF

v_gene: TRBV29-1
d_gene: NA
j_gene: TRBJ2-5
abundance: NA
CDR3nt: TGCAGCGTTGAAAACAAGCGGTACCAAGAGACCCAGTACTTC
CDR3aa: CSVENKRYQETQYF

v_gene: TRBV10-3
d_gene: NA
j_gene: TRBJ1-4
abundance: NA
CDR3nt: TGTGCCACCTCCCTCGGAACTAATGAAAAACTGTTTTTT
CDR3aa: CATSLGTNEKLFF

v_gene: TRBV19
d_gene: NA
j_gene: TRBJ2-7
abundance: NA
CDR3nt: TGTGCCAGTAGTGAGGGGGAAAGACCCTACGAGCAGTACTTC
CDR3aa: CASSEGERPYEQYF

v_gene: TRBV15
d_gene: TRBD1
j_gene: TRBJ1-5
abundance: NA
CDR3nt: TGTGCCACCAGCAGAGATCACAGGGGTCGGTGGGGGAGCAATCAGCCCCAGCATTTT
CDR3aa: CATSRDHRGRWGSNQPQHF

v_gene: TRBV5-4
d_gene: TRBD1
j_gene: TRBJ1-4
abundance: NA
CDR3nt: TGTGCCAGCAGCAACGACAGGGGGCGGGATGAAAAACTGTTTTTT
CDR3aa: CASSNDRGRDEKLFF

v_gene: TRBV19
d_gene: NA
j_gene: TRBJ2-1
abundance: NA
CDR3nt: TGTGCCAGTAGTATTTCATCCCAGACGGGCAATGAGCAGTTCTTC
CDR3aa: CASSISSQTGNEQFF

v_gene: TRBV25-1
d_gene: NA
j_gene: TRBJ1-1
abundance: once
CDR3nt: TGTGCCAGCAGTGTGGACAGTTTGGACACTGAAGCTTTCTTT
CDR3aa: CASSVDSLDTEAFF

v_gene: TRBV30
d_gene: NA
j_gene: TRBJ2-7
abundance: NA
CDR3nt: TGTGCCTGGAGTGGGGAGGTCCGCGGGCAGTACTTC
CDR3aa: CAWSGEVRGQYF

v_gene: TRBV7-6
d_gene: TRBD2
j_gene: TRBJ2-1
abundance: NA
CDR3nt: TGTGCCAGCAGCCCCGGAGCGGGAGACTACAATGAGCAGTTCTTC
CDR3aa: CASSPGAGDYNEQFF

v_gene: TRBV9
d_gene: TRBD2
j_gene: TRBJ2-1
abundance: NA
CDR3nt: TGTGCCAGCAGCCTTCGGACTAGCGGGCATGAGCAGTTCTTC
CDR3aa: CASSLRTSGHEQFF

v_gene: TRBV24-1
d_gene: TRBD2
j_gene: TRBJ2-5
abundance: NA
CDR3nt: TGTGCCACCAGTGTGGCGGGAGGGCTGGGAGAGACCCAGTACTTC
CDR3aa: CATSVAGGLGETQYF

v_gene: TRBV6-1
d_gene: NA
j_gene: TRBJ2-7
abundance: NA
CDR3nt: TGTGCCAGCAGTGCATACAGGGGTAGCGGGGCGACCTACGAGCAGTACTTC
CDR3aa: CASSAYRGSGATYEQYF

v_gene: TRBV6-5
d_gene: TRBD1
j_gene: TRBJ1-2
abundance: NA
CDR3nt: TGTGCCAGCAGCGTAACCGGGACAGGGGCGGATGGCTACACCTTC
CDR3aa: CASSVTGTGADGYTF

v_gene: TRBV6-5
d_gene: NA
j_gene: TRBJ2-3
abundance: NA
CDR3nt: TGTGCCAGCAGCGTTGAGGTGGATACGCAGTATTTT
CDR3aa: CASSVEVDTQYF

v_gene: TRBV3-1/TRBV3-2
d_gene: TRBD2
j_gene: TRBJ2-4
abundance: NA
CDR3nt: TGTGCCAGCAGCCAAGGAGAACCGGGACTAGCGGGGGGTAGGGCCAAAAACATTCAGTACTTC
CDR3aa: CASSQGEPGLAGGRAKNIQYF

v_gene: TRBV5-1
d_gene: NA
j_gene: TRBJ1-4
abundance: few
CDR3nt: TGCGCCAGCACCCCACGAGGTGGGGGGGATGAAAAACTGTTTTTT
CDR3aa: CASTPRGGGDEKLFF

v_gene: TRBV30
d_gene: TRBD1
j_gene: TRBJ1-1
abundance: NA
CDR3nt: TGTGCCTGGATATATTCAGGGGGTAACACTGAAGCTTTCTTT
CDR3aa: CAWIYSGGNTEAFF

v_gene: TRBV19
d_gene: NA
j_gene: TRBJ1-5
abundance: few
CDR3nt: TGTGCCAGTAGTATAGACGGGGGCAATCAGCCCCAGCATTTT
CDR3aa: CASSIDGGNQPQHF

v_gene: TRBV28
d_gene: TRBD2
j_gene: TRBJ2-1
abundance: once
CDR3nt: TGTGCCAGCACCACACCGGGCCCTAGCGGGGGCTACAATGAGCAGTTCTTC
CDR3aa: CASTTPGPSGGYNEQFF

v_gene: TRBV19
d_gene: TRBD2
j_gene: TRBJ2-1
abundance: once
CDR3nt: TGTGCCAGTAGTCCCGTGGGGGGGAATGAGCAGTTCTTC
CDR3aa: CASSPVGGNEQFF

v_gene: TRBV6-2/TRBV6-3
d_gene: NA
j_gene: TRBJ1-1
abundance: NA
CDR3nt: TGTGCCAGCAGTTTAGCGTTGTACACTGAAGCTTTCTTT
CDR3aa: CASSLALYTEAFF

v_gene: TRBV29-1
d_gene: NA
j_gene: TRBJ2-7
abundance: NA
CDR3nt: TGCAGCGTTGTCGGAGGGGCCTACGAGCAGTACTTC
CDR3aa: CSVVGGAYEQYF

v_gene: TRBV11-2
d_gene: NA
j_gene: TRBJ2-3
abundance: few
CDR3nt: TGTGCCAGCAGCCGCGAATGGGGGCGGGGGAAGGCAGATACGCAGTATTTT
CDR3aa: CASSREWGRGKADTQYF

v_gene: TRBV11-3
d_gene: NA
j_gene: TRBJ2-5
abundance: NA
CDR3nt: TGTGCCAGCAGCTTAATACTAGCTGGATTTCAGACCCAGTACTTC
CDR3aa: CASSLILAGFQTQYF

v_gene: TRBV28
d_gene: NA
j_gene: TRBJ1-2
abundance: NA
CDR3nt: TGTGCCAGCACCCCAGGGAACTATGGCTACACCTTC
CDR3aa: CASTPGNYGYTF

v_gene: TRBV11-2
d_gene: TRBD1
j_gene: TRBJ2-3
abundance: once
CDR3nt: TGTGCCAGCAGAGACAGGGTCCTCACAGATACGCAGTATTTT
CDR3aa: CASRDRVLTDTQYF

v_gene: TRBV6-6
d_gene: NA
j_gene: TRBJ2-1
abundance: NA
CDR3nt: TGTGCCAGCAGTCCCAAGCGATACGAGCAGTTCTTC
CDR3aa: CASSPKRYEQFF

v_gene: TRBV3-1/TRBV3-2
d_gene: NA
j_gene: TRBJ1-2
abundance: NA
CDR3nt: TGTGCCAGCAGCCAAACCGCCCGGGACTCTAACTATGGCTACACCTTC
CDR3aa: CASSQTARDSNYGYTF

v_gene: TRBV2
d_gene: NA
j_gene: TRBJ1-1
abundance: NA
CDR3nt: TGTGCCAGCGAACCTTTCAGGGACACTGAAGCTTTCTTT
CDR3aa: CASEPFRDTEAFF

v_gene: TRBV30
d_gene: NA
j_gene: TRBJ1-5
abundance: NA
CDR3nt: TGTGCCTGGAGTGTTAATGGCTATCAGCCCCAGCATTTT
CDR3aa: CAWSVNGYQPQHF

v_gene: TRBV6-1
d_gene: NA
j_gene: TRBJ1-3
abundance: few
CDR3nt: TGTGCCAGCAGTGAAGCGCGGGGAAACACCATATATTTT
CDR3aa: CASSEARGNTIYF

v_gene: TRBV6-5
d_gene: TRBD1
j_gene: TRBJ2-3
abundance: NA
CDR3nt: TGTGCCAGCACCGACCCAGGGGGAAGCACAGATACGCAGTATTTT
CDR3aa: CASTDPGGSTDTQYF

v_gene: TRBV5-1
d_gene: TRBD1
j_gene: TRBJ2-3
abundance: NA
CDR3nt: TGCGCCAGCAGCTCAGGGACAGGCACAGATACGCAGTATTTT
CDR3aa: CASSSGTGTDTQYF

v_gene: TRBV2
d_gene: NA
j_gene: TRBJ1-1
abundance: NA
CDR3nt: TGTGCCAGCAGTGGAACAGGGCGGAACACTGAAGCTTTCTTT
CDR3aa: CASSGTGRNTEAFF

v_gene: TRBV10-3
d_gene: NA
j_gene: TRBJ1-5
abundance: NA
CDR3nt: TGTGCCATCAGCCCTTCACAGGGTCCCAAGTCCCAGCATTTT
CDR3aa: CAISPSQGPKSQHF

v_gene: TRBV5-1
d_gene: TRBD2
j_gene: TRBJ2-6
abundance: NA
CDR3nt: TGCGCCAGCAGCCTACGGACTAGCGCAACCTCTGGGGCCAACGTCCTGACTTTC
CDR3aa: CASSLRTSATSGANVLTF

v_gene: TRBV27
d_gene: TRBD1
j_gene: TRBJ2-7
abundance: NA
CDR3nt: TGTGCCAGCAGTTTGTCGTGGCAGGGGGCTGGCGAGCAGTACTTC
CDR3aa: CASSLSWQGAGEQYF

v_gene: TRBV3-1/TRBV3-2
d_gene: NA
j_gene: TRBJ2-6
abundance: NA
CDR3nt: TGTGCCAGCAGCCAAGATCTTCTATGGACCGGAGGGACTGGGGCCAACGTCCTGACTTTC
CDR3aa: CASSQDLLWTGGTGANVLTF

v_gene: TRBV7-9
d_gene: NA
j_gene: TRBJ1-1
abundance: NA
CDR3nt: TGTGCCAGCAATAGACAGCGGAACACTGAAGCTTTCTTT
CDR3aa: CASNRQRNTEAFF